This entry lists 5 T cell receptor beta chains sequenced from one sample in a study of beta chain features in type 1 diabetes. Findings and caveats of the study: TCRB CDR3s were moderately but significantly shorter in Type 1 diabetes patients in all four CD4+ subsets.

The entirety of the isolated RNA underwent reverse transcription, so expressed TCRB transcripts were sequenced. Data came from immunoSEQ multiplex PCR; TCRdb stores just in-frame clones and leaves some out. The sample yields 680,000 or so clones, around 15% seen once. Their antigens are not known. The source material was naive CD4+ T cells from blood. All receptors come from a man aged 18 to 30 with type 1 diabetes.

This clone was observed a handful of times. CDR3 DNA: TGTGCCAGCAGACGACAGGGTCTAGGATTCCAAGAGACCCAGTACTTC. This gives the protein CASRRQGLGFQETQYF. The rearrangement links TRBV27 to TRBJ2-5; TRBD1 aligns across 7 bases. Germline assignment: CDR1 MNHEY and CDR2 SMNVEV (reference sequence). This CDR3 comprises 16 residues. The V segment lost 6 bases and the J segment 1 base; nucleotides outside the gene matches: 11.

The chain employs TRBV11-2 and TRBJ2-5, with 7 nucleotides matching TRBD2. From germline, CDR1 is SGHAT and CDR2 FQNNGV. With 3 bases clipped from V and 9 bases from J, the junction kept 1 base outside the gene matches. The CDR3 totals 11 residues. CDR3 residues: CASSLGGAQYF. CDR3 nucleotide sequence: TGTGCCAGCAGCTTGGGAGGGGCCCAGTACTTC. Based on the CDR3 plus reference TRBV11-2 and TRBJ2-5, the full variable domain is EAGVAQSPRYKIIEKRQSVAFWCNPISGHATLYWYQQILGQGPKLLIQFQNNGVVDDSQLPKDRFSAERLKGVDSTLKIQPAKLEDSAVYLCASSLGGAQYFGPGTRLLVL.

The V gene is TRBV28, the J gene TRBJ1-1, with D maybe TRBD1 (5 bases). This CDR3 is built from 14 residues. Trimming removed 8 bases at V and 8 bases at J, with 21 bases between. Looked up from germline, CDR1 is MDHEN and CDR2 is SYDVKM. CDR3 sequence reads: CASEGRSGHREAFF. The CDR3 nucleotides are TGTGCCAGCGAGGGACGTTCGGGGCACAGAGAAGCTTTCTTT.

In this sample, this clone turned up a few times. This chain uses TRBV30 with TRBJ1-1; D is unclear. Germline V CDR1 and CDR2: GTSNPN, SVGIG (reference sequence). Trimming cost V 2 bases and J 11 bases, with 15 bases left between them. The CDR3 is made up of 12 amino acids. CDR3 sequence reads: CAWSQVEGSAFF. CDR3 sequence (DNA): TGTGCCTGGAGTCAAGTAGAGGGATCGGCTTTCTTT.

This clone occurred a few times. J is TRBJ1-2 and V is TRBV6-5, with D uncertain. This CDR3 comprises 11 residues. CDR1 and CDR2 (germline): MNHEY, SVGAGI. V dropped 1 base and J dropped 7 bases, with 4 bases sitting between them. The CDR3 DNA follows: TGTGCCAGCAGTTACTTCGGTGGCTACACCTTC. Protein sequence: CASSYFGGYTF.